The TCR beta chain under discussion was sequenced for a study of T cell responses to AZD1222 COVID-19 vaccine. Study-wide results and limits: A mostly white British donor set with more females was recruited, and clonal diversity was possibly underestimated.

V was trimmed by 4 bases and J by 6 bases, leaving 10 bases between them. The CDR3 sequence is 13 residues long. CDR1 and CDR2 from the germline V gene are SGHTA and FQGNSA. Assay: immunoSEQ multiplex PCR; the TCRdb copy retains only in-frame clones and omits some. The table has 80,000 or so clones, nearly 90% seen once. Points on this clone: What it recognizes is unknown.

The receptor comes from an adult in good health. The V and J genes are TRBV7-2 and TRBJ1-5, with a possible D match to TRBD1 (5 bases). The sequences come from peripheral blood, collected on day 0 of AZD1222 vaccination. DNA for the CDR3: TGTGCCAGCAGCTCCGAGGGGCTTCAGCCCCAGCATTTT. Translating gives CASSSEGLQPQHF.